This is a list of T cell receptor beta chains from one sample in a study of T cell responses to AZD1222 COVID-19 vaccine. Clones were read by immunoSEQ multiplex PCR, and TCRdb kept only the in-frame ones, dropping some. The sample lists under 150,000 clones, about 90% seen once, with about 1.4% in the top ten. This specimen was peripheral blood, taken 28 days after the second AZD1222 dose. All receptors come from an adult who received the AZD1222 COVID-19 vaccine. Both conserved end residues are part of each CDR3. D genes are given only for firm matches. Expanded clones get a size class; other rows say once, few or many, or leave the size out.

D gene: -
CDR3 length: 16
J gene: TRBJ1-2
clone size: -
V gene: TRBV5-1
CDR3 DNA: TGCGCCAGCTCGCCCCCCGCAGGGCTACAAGACTATGGCTACACCTTC
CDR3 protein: CASSPPAGLQDYGYTF

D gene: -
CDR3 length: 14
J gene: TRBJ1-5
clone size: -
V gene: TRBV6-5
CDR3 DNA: TGTGCCAGCAGTACCCAGAGTAGCAATCAGCCCCAGCATTTT
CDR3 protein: CASSTQSSNQPQHF

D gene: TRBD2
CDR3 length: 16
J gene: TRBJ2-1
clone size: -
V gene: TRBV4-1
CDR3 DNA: TGCGCCAGCAGCCAGCGGACTAGCGGATTATACAATGAGCAGTTCTTC
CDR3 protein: CASSQRTSGLYNEQFF

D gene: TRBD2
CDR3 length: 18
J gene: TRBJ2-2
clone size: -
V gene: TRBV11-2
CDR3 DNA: TGTGCCAGCAGCTTAATTGGACTAGCGGGAAAGGTGACCGGGGAGCTGTTTTTT
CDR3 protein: CASSLIGLAGKVTGELFF

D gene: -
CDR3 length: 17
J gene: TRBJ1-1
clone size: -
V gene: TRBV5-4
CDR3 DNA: TGTGCCAGCAGCTTGAGGCCGGTAGGGGTTGGGGACACTGAAGCTTTCTTT
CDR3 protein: CASSLRPVGVGDTEAFF

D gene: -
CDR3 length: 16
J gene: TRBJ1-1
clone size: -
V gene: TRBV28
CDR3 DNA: TGTGCCAGCAGTGATCGGGACACACTAATGAACACTGAAGCTTTCTTT
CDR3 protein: CASSDRDTLMNTEAFF

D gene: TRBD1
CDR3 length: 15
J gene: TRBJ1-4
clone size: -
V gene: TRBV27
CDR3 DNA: TGTGCCAGCAGCTTCCTCCGGGACAGGGGCGAAAAACTGTTTTTT
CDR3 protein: CASSFLRDRGEKLFF

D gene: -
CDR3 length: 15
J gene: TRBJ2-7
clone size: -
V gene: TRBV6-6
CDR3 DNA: TGTGCCAGCAGTCCGAGCGAGGACAGCTCCTACGAGCAGTACTTC
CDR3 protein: CASSPSEDSSYEQYF

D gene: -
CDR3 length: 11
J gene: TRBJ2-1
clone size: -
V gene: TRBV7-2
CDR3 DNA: TGTGCCAGCAGCTTTTACAATGAGCAGTTCTTC
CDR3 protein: CASSFYNEQFF

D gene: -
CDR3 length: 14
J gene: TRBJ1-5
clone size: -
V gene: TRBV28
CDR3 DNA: TGTGCCAGCAGTTTCCGGGACCTGAGTCAGCCCCAGCATTTT
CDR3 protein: CASSFRDLSQPQHF

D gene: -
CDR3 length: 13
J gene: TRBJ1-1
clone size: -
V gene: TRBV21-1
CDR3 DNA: TGTGCCAGCTGTTTCCCCGCGAACACTGAAGCTTTCTTT
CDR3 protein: CASCFPANTEAFF

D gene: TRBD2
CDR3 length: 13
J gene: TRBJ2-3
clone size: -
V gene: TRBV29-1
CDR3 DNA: TGCAGCGTCCCCCGCGCGGGAGTAGATACGCAGTATTTT
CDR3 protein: CSVPRAGVDTQYF

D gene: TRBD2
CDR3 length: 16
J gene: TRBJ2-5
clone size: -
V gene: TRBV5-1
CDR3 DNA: TGCGCCAGCAGCCCGGGGACTAGCGGGGTCAGAGAGACCCAGTACTTC
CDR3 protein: CASSPGTSGVRETQYF

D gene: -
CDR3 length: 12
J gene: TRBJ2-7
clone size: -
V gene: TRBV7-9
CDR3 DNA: TGTGCCAGCAGCTTAGGGGGCGGCGAGCAGTACTTC
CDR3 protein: CASSLGGGEQYF

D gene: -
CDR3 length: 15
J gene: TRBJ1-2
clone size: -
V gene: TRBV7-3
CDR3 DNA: TGTGCCAGCAGCGCCCACGAGGGACTACCTTATGGCTACACCTTC
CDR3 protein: CASSAHEGLPYGYTF

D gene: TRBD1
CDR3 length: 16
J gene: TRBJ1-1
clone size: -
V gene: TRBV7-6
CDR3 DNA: TGTGCCAGCAGCTCACAACCGACAGGGATGAACACTGAAGCTTTCTTT
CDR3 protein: CASSSQPTGMNTEAFF

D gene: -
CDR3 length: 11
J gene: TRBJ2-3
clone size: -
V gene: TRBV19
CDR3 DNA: TGTGCCAGTAGTACCATACGTACGCAGTATTTT
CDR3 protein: CASSTIRTQYF

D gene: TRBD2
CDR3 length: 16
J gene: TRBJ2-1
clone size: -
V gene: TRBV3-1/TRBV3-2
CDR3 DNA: TGTGCCAGCAGCCGCTCAACTAGCGGGGTTTACAATGAGCAGTTCTTC
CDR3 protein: CASSRSTSGVYNEQFF

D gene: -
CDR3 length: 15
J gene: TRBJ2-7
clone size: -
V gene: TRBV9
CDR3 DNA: TGTGCCAGCAGCGTAGGGGCGGGGCTCCTCTACGAGCAGTACTTC
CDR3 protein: CASSVGAGLLYEQYF

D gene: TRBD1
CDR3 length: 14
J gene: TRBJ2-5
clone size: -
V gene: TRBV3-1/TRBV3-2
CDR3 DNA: TGTGCCAGCAGCCTGGACAGGGGGCAAAAGACCCAGTACTTC
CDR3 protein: CASSLDRGQKTQYF

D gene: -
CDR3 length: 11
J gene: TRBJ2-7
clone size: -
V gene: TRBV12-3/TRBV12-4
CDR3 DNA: TGTGCCAGCAGTTTTGGTTACGAGCAGTACTTC
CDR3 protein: CASSFGYEQYF

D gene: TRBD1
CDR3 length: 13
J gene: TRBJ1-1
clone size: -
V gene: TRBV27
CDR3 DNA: TGTGCCAGCAGTTTATCCCCCAGGGGGAGAGCTTTCTTT
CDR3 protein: CASSLSPRGRAFF

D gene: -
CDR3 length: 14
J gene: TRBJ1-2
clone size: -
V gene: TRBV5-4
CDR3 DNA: TGTGCCAGCAGCTTCGGGCGGGGAAGCTATGGCTACACCTTC
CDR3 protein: CASSFGRGSYGYTF

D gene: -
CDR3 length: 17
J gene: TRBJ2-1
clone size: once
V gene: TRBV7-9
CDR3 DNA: TGTGCCAGCAGCTTAGGGGTGGCGCGGAGTTACTACAATGAGCAGTTCTTC
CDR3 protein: CASSLGVARSYYNEQFF

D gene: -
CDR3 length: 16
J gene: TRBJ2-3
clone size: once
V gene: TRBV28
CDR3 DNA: TGTGCCAGCAGTTTATGGGGGGGTTCTGGCACAGATACGCAGTATTTT
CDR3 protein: CASSLWGGSGTDTQYF

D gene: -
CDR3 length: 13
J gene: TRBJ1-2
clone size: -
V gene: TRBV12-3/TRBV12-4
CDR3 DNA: TGTGCCAGCACCCCGGGACGAAACTATGGCTACACCTTC
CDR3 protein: CASTPGRNYGYTF

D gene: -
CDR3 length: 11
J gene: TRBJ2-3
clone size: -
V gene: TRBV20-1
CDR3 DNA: TGCAGTGCTAAAGGCTGGGGTACGCAGTATTTT
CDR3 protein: CSAKGWGTQYF

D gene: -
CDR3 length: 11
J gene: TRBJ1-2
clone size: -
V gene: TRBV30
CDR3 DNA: TGTGCCGGGACCGTGAGTTATGGCTACACCTTC
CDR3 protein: CAGTVSYGYTF

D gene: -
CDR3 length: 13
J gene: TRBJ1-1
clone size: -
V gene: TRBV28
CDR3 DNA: TGTGCCAGCACCTCTCATGAGAGTTTCTTCGCTTTCTTT
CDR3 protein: CASTSHESFFAFF

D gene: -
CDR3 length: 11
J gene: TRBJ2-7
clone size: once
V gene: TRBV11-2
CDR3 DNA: TGTGCCAGCAGCCGAGGGAACGAGCAGTACTTC
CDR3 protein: CASSRGNEQYF

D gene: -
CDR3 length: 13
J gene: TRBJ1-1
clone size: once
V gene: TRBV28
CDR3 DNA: TGTGCCAGCAGCGGACAGATGAACACTGAAGCTTTCTTT
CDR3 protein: CASSGQMNTEAFF

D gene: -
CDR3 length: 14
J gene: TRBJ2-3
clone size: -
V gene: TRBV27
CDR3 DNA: TGTGCCAGCAGTCCCAGGGTGGTATGGGATACGCAGTATTTT
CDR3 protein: CASSPRVVWDTQYF

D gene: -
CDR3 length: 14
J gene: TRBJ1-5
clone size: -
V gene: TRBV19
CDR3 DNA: TGTGCCACCTCGAGACAGGATAGCAATCAGCCCCAGCATTTT
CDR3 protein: CATSRQDSNQPQHF

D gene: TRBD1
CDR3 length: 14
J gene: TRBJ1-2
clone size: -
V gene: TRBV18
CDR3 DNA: TGTGCCAGCTCAGAACGACAGGGTTCACATGGCTACACCTTC
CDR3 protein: CASSERQGSHGYTF

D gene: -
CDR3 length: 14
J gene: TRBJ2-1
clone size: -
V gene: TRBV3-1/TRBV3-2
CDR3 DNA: TGTGCCAGCAGCCAAATTCGGCAGAACAATGAGCAGTTCTTC
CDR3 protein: CASSQIRQNNEQFF

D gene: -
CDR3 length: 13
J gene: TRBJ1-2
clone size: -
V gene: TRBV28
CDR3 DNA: TGTGCCAGCAGCCCCGGGGACCCCTATGGCTACACCTTC
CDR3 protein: CASSPGDPYGYTF

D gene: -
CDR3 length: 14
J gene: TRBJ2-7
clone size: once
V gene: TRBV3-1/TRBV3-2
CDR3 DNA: TGTGCCAGCAGCCAACGCTTAGGCTCCTACGAGCAGTACTTC
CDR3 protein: CASSQRLGSYEQYF

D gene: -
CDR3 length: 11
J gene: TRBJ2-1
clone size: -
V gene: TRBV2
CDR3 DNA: TGTGCCAGCACCCAGTGGGATGAGCAGTTCTTC
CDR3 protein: CASTQWDEQFF

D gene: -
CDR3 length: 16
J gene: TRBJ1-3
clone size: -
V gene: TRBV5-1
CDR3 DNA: TGCGCCAGCAGCCTCAAGGACATCGGGTCTGGAAACACCATATATTTT
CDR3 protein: CASSLKDIGSGNTIYF

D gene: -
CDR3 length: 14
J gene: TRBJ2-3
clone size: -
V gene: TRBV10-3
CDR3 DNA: TGTGCCATCACCTCGGAAGACCCCCGGGATACGCAGTATTTT
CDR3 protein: CAITSEDPRDTQYF

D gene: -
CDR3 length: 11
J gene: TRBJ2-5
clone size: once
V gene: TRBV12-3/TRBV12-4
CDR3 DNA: TGTGCCAGCAGTTTGGCGGAGACCCAGTACTTC
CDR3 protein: CASSLAETQYF

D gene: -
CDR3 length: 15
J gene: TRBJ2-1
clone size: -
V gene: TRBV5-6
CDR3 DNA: TGTGCCAGCAGCTTCCGGAGCCTATCGTACAATGAGCAGTTCTTC
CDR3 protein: CASSFRSLSYNEQFF

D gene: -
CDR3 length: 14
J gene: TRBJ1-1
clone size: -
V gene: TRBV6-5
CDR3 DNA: TGTGCCAGCAGTTACCGGGACCCCGACACTGAAGCTTTCTTT
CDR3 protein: CASSYRDPDTEAFF

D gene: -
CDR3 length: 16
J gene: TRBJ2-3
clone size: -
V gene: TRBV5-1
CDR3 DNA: TGCGCCAGCACGCCGGGACCTAGCTCAGGTACAGATACGCAGTATTTT
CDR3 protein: CASTPGPSSGTDTQYF

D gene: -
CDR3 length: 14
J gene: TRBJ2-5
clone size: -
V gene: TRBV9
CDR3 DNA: TGTGCCAGCAGCTCGGGGCTACACCAAGAGACCCAGTACTTC
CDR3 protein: CASSSGLHQETQYF

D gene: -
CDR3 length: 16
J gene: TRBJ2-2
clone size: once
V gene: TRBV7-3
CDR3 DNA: TGTGCCAGCAGCTTAGGGGCAGGGTCGAACACCGGGGAGCTGTTTTTT
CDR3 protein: CASSLGAGSNTGELFF

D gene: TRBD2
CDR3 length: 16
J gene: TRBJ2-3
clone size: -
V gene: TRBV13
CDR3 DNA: TGTGCCAGCAGCTGGGGGACTGCGGGAGTGGGAGATACGCAGTATTTT
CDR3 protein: CASSWGTAGVGDTQYF

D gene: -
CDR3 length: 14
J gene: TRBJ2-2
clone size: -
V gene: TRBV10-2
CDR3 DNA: TGCGCCAGCAGTGGGCGGGAAAAGGTCGGGGAGCTGTTTTTT
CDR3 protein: CASSGREKVGELFF

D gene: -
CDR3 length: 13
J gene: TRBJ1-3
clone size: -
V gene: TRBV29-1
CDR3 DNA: TGCAGCGTCTGTCAGGGCTCTGGAAACACCATATATTTT
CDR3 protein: CSVCQGSGNTIYF

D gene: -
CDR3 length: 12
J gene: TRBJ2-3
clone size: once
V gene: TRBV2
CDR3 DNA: TGTGCCAGCAAGATGAGAGGGGATACGCAGTATTTT
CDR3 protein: CASKMRGDTQYF

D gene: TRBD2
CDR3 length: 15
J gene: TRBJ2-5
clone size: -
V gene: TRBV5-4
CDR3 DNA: TGTGCCAGCAGCTTGTGGGGGGGGGAGGCGGAGACCCAGTACTTC
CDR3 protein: CASSLWGGEAETQYF

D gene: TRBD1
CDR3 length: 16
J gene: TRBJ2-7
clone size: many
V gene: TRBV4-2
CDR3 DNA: TGTGCCAGCAGCCAAGAAGGAGGGGACAGGGGTTACGAGCAGTACTTC
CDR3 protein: CASSQEGGDRGYEQYF

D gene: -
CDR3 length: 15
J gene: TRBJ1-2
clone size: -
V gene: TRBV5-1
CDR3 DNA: TGCGCCAGCAGCTTGGGTCTTGGGGATAACTATGGCTACACCTTC
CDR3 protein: CASSLGLGDNYGYTF

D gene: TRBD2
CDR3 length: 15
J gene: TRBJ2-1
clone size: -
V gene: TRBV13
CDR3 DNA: TGTGCCAGCAGCCTAAGACTAGCGGGAGATGATGAGCAGTTCTTC
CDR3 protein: CASSLRLAGDDEQFF

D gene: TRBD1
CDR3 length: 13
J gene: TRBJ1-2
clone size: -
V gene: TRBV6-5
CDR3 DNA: TGTGCCAGCATCGCCGGGACAGGCTATGGCTACACCTTC
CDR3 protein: CASIAGTGYGYTF